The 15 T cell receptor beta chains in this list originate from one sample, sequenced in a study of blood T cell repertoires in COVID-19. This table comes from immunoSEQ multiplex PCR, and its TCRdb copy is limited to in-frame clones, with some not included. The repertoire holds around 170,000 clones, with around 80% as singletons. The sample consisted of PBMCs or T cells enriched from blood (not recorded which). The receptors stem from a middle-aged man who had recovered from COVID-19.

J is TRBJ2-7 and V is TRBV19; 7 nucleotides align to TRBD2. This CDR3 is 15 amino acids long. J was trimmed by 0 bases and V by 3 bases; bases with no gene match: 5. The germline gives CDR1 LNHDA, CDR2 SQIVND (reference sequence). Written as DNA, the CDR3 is TGTGCCAGTAGTATGGGCGGGGGAAGCTCCTACGAGCAGTACTTC. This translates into CASSMGGGSSYEQYF.

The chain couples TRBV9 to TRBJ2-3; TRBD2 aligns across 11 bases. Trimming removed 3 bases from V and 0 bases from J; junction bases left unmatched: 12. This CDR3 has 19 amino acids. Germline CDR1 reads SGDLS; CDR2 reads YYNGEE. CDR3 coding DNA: TGTGCCAGCAGCGCCTCCATCGCCACTAGCGGGGGTAGCACAGATACGCAGTATTTT. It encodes CASSASIATSGGSTDTQYF. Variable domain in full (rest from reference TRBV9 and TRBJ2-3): DSGVTQTPKHLITATGQRVTLRCSPRSGDLSVYWYQQSLDQGLQFLIQYYNGEERAKGNILERFSAQQFPDLHSELNLSSLELGDSALYFCASSASIATSGGSTDTQYFGPGTRLTVL.

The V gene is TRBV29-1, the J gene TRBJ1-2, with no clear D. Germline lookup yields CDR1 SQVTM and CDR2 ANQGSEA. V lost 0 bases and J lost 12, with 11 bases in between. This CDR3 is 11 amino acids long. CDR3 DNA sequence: TGCAGCGTTGAAGATCGCGGGTACCACACCTTC. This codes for CSVEDRGYHTF.

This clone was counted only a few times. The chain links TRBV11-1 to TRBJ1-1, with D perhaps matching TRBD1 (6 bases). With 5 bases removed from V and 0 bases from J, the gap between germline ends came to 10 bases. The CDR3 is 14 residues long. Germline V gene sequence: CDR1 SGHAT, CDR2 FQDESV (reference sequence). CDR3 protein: CASSHRVLNTEAFF. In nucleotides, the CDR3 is TGTGCCAGCAGCCACAGGGTATTGAACACTGAAGCTTTCTTT.

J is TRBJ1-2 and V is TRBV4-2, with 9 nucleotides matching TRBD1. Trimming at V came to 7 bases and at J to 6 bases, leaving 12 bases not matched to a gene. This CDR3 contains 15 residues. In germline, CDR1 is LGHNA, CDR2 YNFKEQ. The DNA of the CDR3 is TGTGCCAGCACCAGTAGCGACAGGGGGGGTGATGGCTACACCTTC. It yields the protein CASTSSDRGGDGYTF.

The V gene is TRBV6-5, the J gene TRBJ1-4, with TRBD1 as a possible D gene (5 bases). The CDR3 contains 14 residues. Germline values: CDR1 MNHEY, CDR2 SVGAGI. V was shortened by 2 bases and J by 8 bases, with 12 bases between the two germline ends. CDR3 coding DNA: TGTGCCAGCAGTTACAGCAGGGCTGGGGAAAAACTGTTTTTT. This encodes CASSYSRAGEKLFF.

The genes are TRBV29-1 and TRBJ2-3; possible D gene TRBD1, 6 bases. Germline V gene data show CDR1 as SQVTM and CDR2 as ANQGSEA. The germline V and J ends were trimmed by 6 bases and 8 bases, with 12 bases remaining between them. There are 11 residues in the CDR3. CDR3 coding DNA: TGCAGCGTGTCGACAGGTCTTACGCAGTATTTT. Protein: CSVSTGLTQYF.

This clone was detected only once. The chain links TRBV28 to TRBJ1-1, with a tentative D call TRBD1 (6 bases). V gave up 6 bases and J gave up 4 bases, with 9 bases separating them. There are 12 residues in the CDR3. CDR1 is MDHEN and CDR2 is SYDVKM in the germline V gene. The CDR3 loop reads CASRLRGTEAFF. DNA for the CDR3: TGTGCCAGCAGGCTCAGGGGCACTGAAGCTTTCTTT.

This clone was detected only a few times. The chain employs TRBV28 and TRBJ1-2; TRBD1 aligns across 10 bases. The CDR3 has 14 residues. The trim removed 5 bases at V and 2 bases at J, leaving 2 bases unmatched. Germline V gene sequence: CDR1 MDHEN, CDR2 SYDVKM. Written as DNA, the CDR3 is TGTGCCAGCAGTCCGGGACAGGGGAACTATGGCTACACCTTC. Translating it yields CASSPGQGNYGYTF.

The CDR3 loop is CAGRQVLSEAFF. The CDR3 region has the DNA TGTGCCGGCCGACAGGTCCTTTCTGAAGCTTTCTTT. The chain uses TRBV30 and TRBJ1-1; maybe TRBD1 (6 bases). Trimming shortened V by 8 bases and J by 6 bases, and 16 bases separated the two germline ends. CDR3 length equals 12 residues. The V gene's germline CDR1 is GTSNPN and CDR2 SVGIG (reference sequence).

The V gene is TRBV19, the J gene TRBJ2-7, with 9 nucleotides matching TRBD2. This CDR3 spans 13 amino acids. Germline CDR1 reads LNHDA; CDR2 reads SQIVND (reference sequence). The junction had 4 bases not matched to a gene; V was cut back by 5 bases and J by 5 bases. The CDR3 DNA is TGTGCCAGTAGTCTCCAGCGGGGGGACGAGCAGTACTTC. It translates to CASSLQRGDEQYF.

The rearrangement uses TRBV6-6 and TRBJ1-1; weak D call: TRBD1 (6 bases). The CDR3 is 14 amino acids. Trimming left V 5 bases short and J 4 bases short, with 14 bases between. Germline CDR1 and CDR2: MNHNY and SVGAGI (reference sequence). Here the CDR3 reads CASSVGGGGTEAFF. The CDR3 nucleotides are TGTGCCAGCAGTGTAGGGGGTGGGGGCACTGAAGCTTTCTTT.

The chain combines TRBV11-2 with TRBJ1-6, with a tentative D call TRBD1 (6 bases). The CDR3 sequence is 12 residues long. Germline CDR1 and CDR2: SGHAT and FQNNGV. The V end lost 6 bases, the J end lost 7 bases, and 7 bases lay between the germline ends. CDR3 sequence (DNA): TGTGCCAGCAGTGGACAGAATTCACCCCTCCACTTT. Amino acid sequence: CASSGQNSPLHF.

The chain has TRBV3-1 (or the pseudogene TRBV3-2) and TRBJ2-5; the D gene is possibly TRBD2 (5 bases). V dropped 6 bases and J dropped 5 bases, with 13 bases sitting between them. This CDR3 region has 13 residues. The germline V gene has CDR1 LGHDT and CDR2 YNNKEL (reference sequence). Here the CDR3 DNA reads TGTGCCAGCAGTCTGGCCTCGGGGGAGACCCAGTACTTC. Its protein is CASSLASGETQYF.

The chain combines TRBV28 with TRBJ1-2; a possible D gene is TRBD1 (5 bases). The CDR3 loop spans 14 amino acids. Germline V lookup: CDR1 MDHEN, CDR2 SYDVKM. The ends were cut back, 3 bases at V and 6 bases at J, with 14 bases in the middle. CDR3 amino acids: CASSFLGEGDGYTF. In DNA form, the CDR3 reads TGTGCCAGCAGTTTCCTAGGGGAGGGAGATGGCTACACCTTC.